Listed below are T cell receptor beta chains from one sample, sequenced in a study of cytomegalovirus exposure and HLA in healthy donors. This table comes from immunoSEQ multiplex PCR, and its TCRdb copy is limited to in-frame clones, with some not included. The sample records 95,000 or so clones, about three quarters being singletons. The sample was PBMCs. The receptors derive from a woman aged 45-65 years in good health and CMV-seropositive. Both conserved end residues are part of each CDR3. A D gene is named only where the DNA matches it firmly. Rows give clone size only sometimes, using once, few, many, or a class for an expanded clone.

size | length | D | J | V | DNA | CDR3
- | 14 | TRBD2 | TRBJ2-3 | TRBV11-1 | TGTGCCAGCTCTAGCGGGAGTTGGACAGATACGCAGTATTTT | CASSSGSWTDTQYF
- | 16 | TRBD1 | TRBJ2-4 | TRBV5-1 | TGCGCCAGCAGCTTGGAGGGGGCTGGGGCCAAAAACATTCAGTACTTC | CASSLEGAGAKNIQYF
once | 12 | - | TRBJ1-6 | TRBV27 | TGTGCCAGCAGTCCACTGAATTCACCCCTCCACTTT | CASSPLNSPLHF
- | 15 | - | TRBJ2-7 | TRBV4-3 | TGCGCCAGCAGCCAAGAGGAGACCCGGAGTTACGAGCAGTACTTC | CASSQEETRSYEQYF
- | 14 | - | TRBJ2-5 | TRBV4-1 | TGCGCCAGCAGCCAAGTTCAGTACCAAGAGACCCAGTACTTC | CASSQVQYQETQYF
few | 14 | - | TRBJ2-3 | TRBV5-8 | TGTGCCAGCAGCGCCGTGAGATTTGCAGATACGCAGTATTTT | CASSAVRFADTQYF
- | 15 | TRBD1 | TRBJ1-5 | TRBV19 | TGTGCCAGTAGTGATACAGGGGGCTCTGATCAGCCCCAGCATTTT | CASSDTGGSDQPQHF
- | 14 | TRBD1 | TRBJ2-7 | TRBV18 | TGTGCCAGCTCACCACTGGGGACAGGGAGAGAGCAGTACTTC | CASSPLGTGREQYF
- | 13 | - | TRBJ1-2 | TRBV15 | TGTGCCACCAGCAAACAAACAGTGGGTGGGTACACCTTC | CATSKQTVGGYTF
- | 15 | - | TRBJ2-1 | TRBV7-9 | TGTGCCAGCAGCTTATCAGCGGCAACCTACAATGAGCAGTTCTTC | CASSLSAATYNEQFF
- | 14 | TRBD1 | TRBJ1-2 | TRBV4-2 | TGTGCCAGCAGCCAAAAGACAGGGATGCGTGGCTACACCTTC | CASSQKTGMRGYTF
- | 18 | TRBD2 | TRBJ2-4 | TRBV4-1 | TGCGCCAGCAGCCAAGGTGCGACTAGCGGGAGGGCTAGAAACATTCAGTACTTC | CASSQGATSGRARNIQYF
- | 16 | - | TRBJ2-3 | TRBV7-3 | TGTGCCAGCAGCTTAACAGGCAGGGTTATGGCAGATACGCAGTATTTT | CASSLTGRVMADTQYF
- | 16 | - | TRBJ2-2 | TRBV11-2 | TGTGCCAGTTCCACAGGCGGCAAAAAGAACACCGGGGAGCTGTTTTTT | CASSTGGKKNTGELFF
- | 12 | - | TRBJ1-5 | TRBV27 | TGTGCCACCGGCGGGGTAGGTCAGCCCCAGCATTTT | CATGGVGQPQHF
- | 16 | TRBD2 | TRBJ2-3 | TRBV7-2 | TGTGCCAGCAGCGAGACACTAGCGCCTAGCACAGATACGCAGTATTTT | CASSETLAPSTDTQYF
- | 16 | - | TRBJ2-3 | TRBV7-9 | TGTGCCAGCAGCTTACCCGACGCCCCCAGGCCAGATACGCAGTATTTT | CASSLPDAPRPDTQYF
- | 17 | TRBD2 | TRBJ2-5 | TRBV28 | TGTGCCAGCAGTGAGTTGGTTTCCAGCGGGAGAAAGGCGACCCAGTACTTC | CASSELVSSGRKATQYF
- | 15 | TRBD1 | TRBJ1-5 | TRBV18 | TGTGCCAGCTCATCAGGACAGGGGGAGATTCAGCCCCAGCATTTT | CASSSGQGEIQPQHF
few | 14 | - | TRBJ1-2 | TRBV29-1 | TGCAGCGTTGGGCCTCCGGGACTAATGAATGGCTACACCTTC | CSVGPPGLMNGYTF
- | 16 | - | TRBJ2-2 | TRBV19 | TGTGCCACCCAAAGTATTAGACAGCTGAACACCGGGGAGCTGTTTTTT | CATQSIRQLNTGELFF
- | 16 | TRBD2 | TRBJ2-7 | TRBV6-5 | TGTGCCAGCAGTTCCCCGACTAGCGGATCCTCCTACGAGCAGTACTTC | CASSSPTSGSSYEQYF
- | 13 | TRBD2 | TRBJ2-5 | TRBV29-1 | TGCAGCGTTCCAGGGACTAACCAAGAGACCCAGTACTTC | CSVPGTNQETQYF
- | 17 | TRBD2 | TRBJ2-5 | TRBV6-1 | TGTGCCAGCAGGGAATCCCATAGCGGGAGTTACCAAGAGACCCAGTACTTC | CASRESHSGSYQETQYF
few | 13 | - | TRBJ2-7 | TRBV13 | TGTGCCAGCCGTAGGAGGGATTACTACGAGCAGTACTTC | CASRRRDYYEQYF
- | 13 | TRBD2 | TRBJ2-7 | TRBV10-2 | TGCGCCAGTAGACTAGCGCGATCCTACGAGCAGTACTTC | CASRLARSYEQYF
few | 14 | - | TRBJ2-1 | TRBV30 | TGTGCCTGGGGGGGGGCAGGACCCCCCGGGGCGCAGTTCTTC | CAWGGAGPPGAQFF
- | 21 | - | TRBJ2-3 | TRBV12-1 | TGTGCCAGCAGCTCTGTAAATGACGGACTAGCGGGAGGGCTTCGCACAGATACGCAGTATTTT | CASSSVNDGLAGGLRTDTQYF
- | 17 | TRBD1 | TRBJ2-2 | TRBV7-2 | TGTGCCAGCAGCGTTAGGCCGACAGGGCTGAACACCGGGGAGCTGTTTTTT | CASSVRPTGLNTGELFF
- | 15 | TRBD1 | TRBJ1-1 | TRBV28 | TGTGCCAGCAGTTGGGGGACAGGGGGCCCCCAGGGGGCTTTCTTT | CASSWGTGGPQGAFF
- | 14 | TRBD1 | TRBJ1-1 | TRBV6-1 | TGTGCCAGCTCGGACAGGCCCATGAACACTGAAGCTTTCTTT | CASSDRPMNTEAFF
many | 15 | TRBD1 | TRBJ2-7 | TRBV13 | TGTGCCAGCAGCTCAAGACAGGGTAATAACTACGAGCAGTACTTC | CASSSRQGNNYEQYF
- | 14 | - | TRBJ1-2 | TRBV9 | TGTGCCAGCAGCGTATCAGGGGCTAACTATGGCTACACCTTC | CASSVSGANYGYTF
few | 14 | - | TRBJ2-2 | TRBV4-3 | TGCGCCAGCAGCCAAGACAGAAACACCGGGGAGCTGTTTTTT | CASSQDRNTGELFF
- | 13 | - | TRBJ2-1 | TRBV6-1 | TGTGCCAGCAGTAACCCGACTCCTCGTGAGCAGTTCTTC | CASSNPTPREQFF
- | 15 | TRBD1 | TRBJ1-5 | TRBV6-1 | TGTGCCAGCAGTGAAATAGGACAGGGTGCGGGAGCCCAGCATTTT | CASSEIGQGAGAQHF
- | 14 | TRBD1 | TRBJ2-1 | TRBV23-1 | TGCGCCAGCAGTCGGGACAGGGGATTCAATGAGCAGTTCTTC | CASSRDRGFNEQFF
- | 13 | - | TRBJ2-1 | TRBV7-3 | TGTGCCAGCAGCTCCACGACGGGGGAGGCTTTGTTCTTC | CASSSTTGEALFF
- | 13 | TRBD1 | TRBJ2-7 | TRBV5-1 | TGCGCCAGCAGCCCCGACAGGGACGACGAGCAGTACTTC | CASSPDRDDEQYF